This T cell receptor (beta chain) was captured by sequencing in a study of shared clonotypes between healthy human individuals. Whole-study findings and limits: Estimated richness was generally greater in naive than memory subsets. Even with large depth, rarefaction showed that sorted-subset sequencing was incomplete.

Deep was the level used in running the assay. Produced via immunoSEQ multiplex PCR; TCRdb's table is partial and in-frame only. The sample lists about 380,000 clones, about 96% occurring once. About this clone: Antigen specificity is unknown.

J gave up 16 bases and V 3 bases, and 14 bases lay outside the gene matches. The CDR3 is 15 residues long. Looked up from germline, CDR1 is SGHRS and CDR2 is YFSETQ. Both CD45RO+ cells and CCR7-negative CD45RA+ TemRA cells were combined to make up CD8 memory. The sequencing sample was made of memory CD8+ T cells sorted from blood. The subset here: CD45RO+ cells pooled with CCR7-negative TemRA cells. V usage is TRBV5-1 and J usage is TRBJ2-4; TRBD1 aligns across 12 bases. The TCR originated in a man aged 30-40 years in good health. CDR3: CASSSVPGQGARSYF. DNA for the CDR3: TGCGCCAGCAGCTCCGTCCCGGGACAGGGGGCGCGTTCATACTTC.